These 9 T cell receptor gamma chains originate from one sample sequenced in a study of human gamma delta and Vdelta1 T cells. TCRdb called clones anew from the PCR reads with CATT. In the table there are over 7,500 gamma-chain clones, 45% of which are singletons. Their cognate antigens are unknown. Sequenced sample: Vdelta1 gamma-delta T cells from blood grown in culture (DOT cells). The receptor set was obtained from a human donor in good health.

This clone was observed a handful of times. The same CDR3 is also encoded by other DNA sequences in this sample. The rearrangement joins TRGV3 to TRGJ1 or TRGJ2. CDR1 is VTNTFY, CDR2 YDVSTARD, per germline (reference sequence). CDR3 length: 13 residues. V lost 0 bases to trimming and J lost 7 bases; unmatched junction nucleotides: 6. The CDR3 DNA reads TGTGCCACCTGGGACAGGCAGGGATATAAGAAACTCTTT. Its translation is CATWDRQGYKKLF.

The V and J genes are TRGV3 and TRGJ1 or TRGJ2. V lost 5 bases and J lost 5; bases outside the gene matches: 6. The CDR3 consists of 12 residues. Germline V gene sequence: CDR1 VTNTFY, CDR2 YDVSTARD (reference sequence). For the CDR3, the DNA is TGTGCCACCTGGGCCGGGGATTATAAGAAACTCTTT. Amino acids: CATWAGDYKKLF.

This clone was counted between two and nine times. The chain carries TRGV10 and TRGJ1 or TRGJ2. TRGV10 falls under the ORF class, with uncertain function. This CDR3 contains 13 residues. Losses at the gene ends were 8 bases for V and 2 bases for J; bases not matched to a gene: 7. The CDR3 coding sequence is TGTGCTGCGTGGGATCCGGATTATTATAAGAAACTCTTT. It encodes CAAWDPDYYKKLF.

This clone was seen just once. This chain joins TRGV2 and TRGJ1 or TRGJ2. The CDR3 sequence is 12 residues long. Per germline, CDR1 EGSNGY and CDR2 YDSYNSKV. Unmatched junction bases numbered 11, after V lost 3 bases and J lost 12 bases. Here the CDR3 reads CATWDRGRMKLF. CDR3 coding DNA: TGTGCCACCTGGGACCGAGGGCGTATGAAACTCTTT.

The chain recombines TRGV2 with TRGJ1 or TRGJ2. V trimming: 0 bases; J trimming: 4 bases; junction bases outside the gene matches: 6. The CDR3 is 14 residues long. CDR1 EGSNGY and CDR2 YDSYNSKV come from the germline V gene. The CDR3 loop reads CATWDGRQYYKKLF. The CDR3 coding sequence is TGTGCCACCTGGGACGGGCGACAATATTATAAGAAACTCTTT.

Note on this clone: The identical CDR3 is also encoded by other nucleotide sequences in the sample. V is TRGV4 and J is TRGJ1 or TRGJ2. The germline gives CDR1 EGSTGY, CDR2 YDSYTSSV. CDR3 length equals 11 residues. Trimming took 5 bases from V and 7 from J; bases not matched to a gene: 5. CDR3 residues: CATWGGYKKLF. The CDR3 DNA follows: TGTGCCACCTGGGGAGGGTATAAGAAACTCTTT.

This clone showed up just a few times. The gene calls are TRGV9 and TRGJ1 or TRGJ2. The CDR3 covers 15 residues. The germline V gene has CDR1 GITISATS and CDR2 ISYDGTV (reference sequence). J was trimmed by 5 bases and V by 3 bases; bases with no gene match: 13. CDR3 DNA: TGTGCCTTGTGGGAGAGGCGGGCGGGGCATTATAAGAAACTCTTT. This sequence encodes CALWERRAGHYKKLF.

As to this clone: A much more abundant neighbour one base away suggests this may be a read error. The sample holds other DNA sequences that translate to the same CDR3. The V and J genes are TRGV2 and TRGJ1 or TRGJ2. The V segment lost 0 bases and the J segment 4 bases; nucleotides outside the gene matches: 3. The CDR3 covers 13 residues. The germline V gene has CDR1 EGSNGY and CDR2 YDSYNSKV. CDR3 in DNA: TGTGCCACCTGGGACGGGATCTATTATAAGAAACTCTTT. It yields the protein CATWDGIYYKKLF.

This clone came up once. Relative to the germline gene, one junction end is altered; a read error may explain this. The chain has TRGV3 and TRGJ1 or TRGJ2. Germline CDR1 reads VTNTFY; CDR2 reads YDVSTARD (reference sequence). The length of the CDR3 is 13 residues. The CDR3 spells CAPWDRYYYKKLF. CDR3 in DNA: TGTGCCCCCTGGGACAGGTATTATTATAAGAAACTCTTT.